This TCR beta chain originates from a study of identical twins. Points from the study as a whole: For cord blood, abundant beta clonotypes had fewer insertions, unlike memory repertoires, which showed none.

Germline CDR1 MDHEN, CDR2 SYDVKM. The length of the CDR3 is 14 residues. V lost 5 bases, J lost 0 bases, and 8 bases lay in between. Healthy Caucasians were all of the donors. This clonotype was found many times. The antigen remains unidentified. TCRdb re-derived calls from the 5' RACE reads in MiXCR, one entry per CDR3 protein. The sample records about 920,000 distinct CDR3 sequences, around an eighth being singletons. These same records also appear under a second study, on yellow fever vaccine responses in identical twins.

The sample taken for sequencing was PBMCs. This TCR came from a woman between 18 and 29 years old in good health. The V gene is TRBV28, the J gene TRBJ1-5; D remains ambiguous. In DNA, the CDR3 is TGTGCCAGCAGTATGGGAAATAGCAATCAGCCCCAGCATTTT. Protein: CASSMGNSNQPQHF.